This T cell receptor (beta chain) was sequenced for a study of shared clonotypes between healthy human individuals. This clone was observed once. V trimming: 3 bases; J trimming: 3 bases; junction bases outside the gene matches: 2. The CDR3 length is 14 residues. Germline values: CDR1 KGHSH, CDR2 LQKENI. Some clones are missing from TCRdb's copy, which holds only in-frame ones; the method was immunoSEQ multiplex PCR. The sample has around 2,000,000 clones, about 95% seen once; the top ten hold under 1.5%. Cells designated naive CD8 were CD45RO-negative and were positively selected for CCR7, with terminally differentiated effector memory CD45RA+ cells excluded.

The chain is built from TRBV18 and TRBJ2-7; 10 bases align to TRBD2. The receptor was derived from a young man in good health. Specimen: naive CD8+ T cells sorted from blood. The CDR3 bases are TGTGCCAGCTCACCTGGACTAGCGGACTACGAGCAGTACTTC. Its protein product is CASSPGLADYEQYF.